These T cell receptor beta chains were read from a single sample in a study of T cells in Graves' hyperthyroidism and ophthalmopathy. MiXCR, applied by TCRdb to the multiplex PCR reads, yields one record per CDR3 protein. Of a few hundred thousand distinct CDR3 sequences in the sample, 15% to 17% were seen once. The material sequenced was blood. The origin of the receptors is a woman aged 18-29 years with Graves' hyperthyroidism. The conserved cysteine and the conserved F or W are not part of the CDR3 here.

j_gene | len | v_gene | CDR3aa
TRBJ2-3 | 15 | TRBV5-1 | ASSLATGLGSTDTQY
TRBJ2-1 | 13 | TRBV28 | ASSFGQVNNNEQF
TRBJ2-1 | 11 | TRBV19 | ASVGDINNEQF
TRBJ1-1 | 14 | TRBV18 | ASSPDRQPWNTEAF
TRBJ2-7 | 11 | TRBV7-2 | ASSLVAPYEQY
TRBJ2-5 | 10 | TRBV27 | ASRRSQETQY
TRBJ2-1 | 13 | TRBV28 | ASSSSASRRREQC
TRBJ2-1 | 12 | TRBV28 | ASSSSGSYNEQF
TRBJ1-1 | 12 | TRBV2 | ARSVEGTNTEAF
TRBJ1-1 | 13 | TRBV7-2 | ASSLVSQGRTEAF
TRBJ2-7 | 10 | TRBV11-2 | ASSSRGNEQY
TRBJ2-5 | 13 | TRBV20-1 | SAIPTVAGQETQY
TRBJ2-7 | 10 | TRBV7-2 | ASSRSAYEQY
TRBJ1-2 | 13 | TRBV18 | ASSPPRDPNYGYT
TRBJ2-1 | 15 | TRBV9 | ASSVGTSGGPYNEQF
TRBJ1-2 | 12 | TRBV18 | ASSPPDRGYGYT
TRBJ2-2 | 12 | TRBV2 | ASKIPINTGELF
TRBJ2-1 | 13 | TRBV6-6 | ASSYRSSSYNEQF
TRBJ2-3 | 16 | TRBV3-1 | ASSRRSGGALSTDTQY
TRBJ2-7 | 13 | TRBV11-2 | ASSLEASGTYEQY
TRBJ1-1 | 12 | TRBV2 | ATRTTGKGTEAF
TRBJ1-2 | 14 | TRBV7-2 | ASSLEARGLHYGYT
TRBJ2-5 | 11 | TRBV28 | ASSSGTETTQY
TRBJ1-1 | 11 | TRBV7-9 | ASSAQENTEAF
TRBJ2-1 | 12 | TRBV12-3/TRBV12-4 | ASSLATLLTEQF
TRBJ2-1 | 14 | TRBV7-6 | ASSFYSGRADNEQF
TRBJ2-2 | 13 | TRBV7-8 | ASSLALPSPGELF
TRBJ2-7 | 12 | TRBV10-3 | AISKGLAEMEQY
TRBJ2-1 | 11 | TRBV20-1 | SAPPGVTDEQF
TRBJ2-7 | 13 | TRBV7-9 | ASSLVSGKGDEQY
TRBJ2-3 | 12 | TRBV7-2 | ASSLVGGTDTQY
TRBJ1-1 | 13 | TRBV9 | ASSPFDRVDTEAF
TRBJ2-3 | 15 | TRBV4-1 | ASSLGGAGAGTDTQY
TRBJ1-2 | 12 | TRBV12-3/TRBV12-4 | ASSFPQGAHGYT
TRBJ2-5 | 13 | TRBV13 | ASSWGLAGPETQY
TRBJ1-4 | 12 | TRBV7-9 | ASSLRKENEKLF
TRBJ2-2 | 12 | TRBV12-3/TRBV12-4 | ASSGQGRTGELF
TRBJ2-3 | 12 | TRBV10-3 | AISELLSTNTQY
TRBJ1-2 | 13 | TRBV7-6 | ASSLAKGGSGGYT
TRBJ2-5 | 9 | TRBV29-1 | SVARQETQY
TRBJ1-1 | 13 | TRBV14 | ASSQVGGLNTEAF
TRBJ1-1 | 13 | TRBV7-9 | ASSPPGHMNTEAF
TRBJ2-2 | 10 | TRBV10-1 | ASSRGSGELF
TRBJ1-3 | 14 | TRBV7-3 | ASSSDRGLKGNTIY
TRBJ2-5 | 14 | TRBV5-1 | ASSFGLAGNQETQY
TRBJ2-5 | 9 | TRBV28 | ASSLYETQY
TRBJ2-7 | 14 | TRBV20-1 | SAPPSSAAFAYEQY
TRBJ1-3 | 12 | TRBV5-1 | ASSFGDTGNTIY
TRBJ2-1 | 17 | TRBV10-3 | AISGPTSGGAVSYNEQF
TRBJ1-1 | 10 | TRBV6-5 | ASSYIPGEAF
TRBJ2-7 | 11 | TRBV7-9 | ASSSQGIGEQH
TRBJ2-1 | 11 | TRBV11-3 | ASSYGGSGVQF
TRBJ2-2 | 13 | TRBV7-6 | ASSLSSGNTGELF
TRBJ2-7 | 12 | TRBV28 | ASSQRDGSYEQY
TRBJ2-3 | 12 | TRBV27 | ASSPTTDSDTQY
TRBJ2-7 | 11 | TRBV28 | ASSQQVTYEQY